The T cell receptor (beta chain) described here comes from a study of neurological immune-mediated disorders. Study outcomes and limitations: It was HTLV-1-associated myelopathy that showed the most TCR clonal expansion, while multiple sclerosis showed the least, falling below healthy controls. The absence of any CDR3 amino acid sequence shared by expanded clones across subjects suggests that repertoires were private in all groups.

Healthy control samples came from blood bank volunteers in Maryland, USA. The authors produced cDNA by 5'RACE using 10-nucleotide random UMIs. TCRdb called the 5' RACE reads again in MiXCR, with one record for every CDR3 protein. Of 45,000 or so distinct CDR3 sequences listed, roughly 12% were seen once; the top ten hold roughly 1.2%. This clonotype was detected many times. Its antigen is still unknown. The CDR3 loop spans 13 amino acids. V was clipped by 3 bases and J by 3 bases, with 9 bases between them. Germline assignment: CDR1 SQVTM and CDR2 ANQGSEA. The chain is built from TRBV29-1 and TRBJ2-1; D is undetermined. The sequence derives from a female donor in good health. Sequencing was carried out using PBMCs. The CDR3 protein is CSVDGLNYNEQFF. CDR3 in DNA: TGCAGCGTTGACGGGCTAAACTACAATGAGCAGTTCTTC.